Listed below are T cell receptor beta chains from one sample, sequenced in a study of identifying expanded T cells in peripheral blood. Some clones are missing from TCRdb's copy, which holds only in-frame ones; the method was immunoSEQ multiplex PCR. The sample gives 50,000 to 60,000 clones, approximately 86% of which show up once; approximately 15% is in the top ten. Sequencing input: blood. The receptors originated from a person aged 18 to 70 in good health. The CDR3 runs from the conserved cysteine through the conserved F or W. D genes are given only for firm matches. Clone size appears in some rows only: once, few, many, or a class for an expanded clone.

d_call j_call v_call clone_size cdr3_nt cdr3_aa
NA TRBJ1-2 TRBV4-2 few TGTGCCAGCAGCCAGGGGGACGGTCTCTATGGCTACACCTTC CASSQGDGLYGYTF
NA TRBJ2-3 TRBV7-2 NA TGTGCCAGCAGCACCTGGAGGGATACGCAGTATTTT CASSTWRDTQYF
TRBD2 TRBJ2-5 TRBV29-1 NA TGCAGCGTGGACTGGACTAGCGGGTACCAAGAGACCCAGTACTTC CSVDWTSGYQETQYF
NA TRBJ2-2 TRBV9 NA TGTGCCAGCAGCGGGACGAGGGGCGACACCGGGGAGCTGTTTTTT CASSGTRGDTGELFF
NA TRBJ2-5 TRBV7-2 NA TGTGCCAGCAGCTTTTCGGGCTTCCAGTACTTC CASSFSGFQYF
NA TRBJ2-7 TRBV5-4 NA TGTGCCAGCAGCGGGTCAGGGGTTTACGAGCAGTACTTC CASSGSGVYEQYF
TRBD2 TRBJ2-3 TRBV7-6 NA TGTGCCAGCAGCTTAGGGGTTAGCGGGGGGTTCACAGATACGCAGTATTTT CASSLGVSGGFTDTQYF
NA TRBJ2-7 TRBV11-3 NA TGTGCCAGCAGCTTAGTTAGATCGGGGGAGCAGTACTTC CASSLVRSGEQYF
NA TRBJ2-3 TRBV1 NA NA CTSSQDLVGVAGGTDTQYF
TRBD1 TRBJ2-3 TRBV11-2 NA TGTGCCAGCAGCTCGGACAGGGTTTTAGGAACAGATACGCAGTATTTT CASSSDRVLGTDTQYF
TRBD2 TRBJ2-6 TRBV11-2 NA TGTGCCAGCAGCTTAAGGCCGGGAGGACCCTCTGGGGCCAACGTCCTGACTTTC CASSLRPGGPSGANVLTF
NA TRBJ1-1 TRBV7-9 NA TGTGCCAGCAGCCAACAGGGGAACACTGAAGCTTTCTTT CASSQQGNTEAFF
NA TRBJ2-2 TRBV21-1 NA TGTGCCAGCAGCAAATTAGGACCCACCGGGGAGCTGTTTTTT CASSKLGPTGELFF
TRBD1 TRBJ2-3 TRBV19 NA TGTGCCAGTAGTTCCCGGCAGGGGGTGAGCACAGATACGCAGTATTTT CASSSRQGVSTDTQYF
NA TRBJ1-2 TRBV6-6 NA TGTGCCAGCAGTTACGGGACTTTCTATGGCTACACCTTC CASSYGTFYGYTF
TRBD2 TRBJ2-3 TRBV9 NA TGTGCCAGCAGCGTAAGCACTAGCGGGGGGGCAATTTCAGATACGCAGTATTTT CASSVSTSGGAISDTQYF
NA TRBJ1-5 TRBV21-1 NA TGTGCCACCTACAGGGGTCAGCCCCAGCATTTT CATYRGQPQHF
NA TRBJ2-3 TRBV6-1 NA TGTGCCAGCAGTGAACGAATTAATGCAGATACGCAGTATTTT CASSERINADTQYF
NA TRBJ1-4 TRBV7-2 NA TGTGCCAGCAGCTTCCGATACAGGGTTGGAAATGAAAAACTGTTTTTT CASSFRYRVGNEKLFF
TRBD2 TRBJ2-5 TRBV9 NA TGTGCCAGCAGCGTAGGCGCAGCGGGAGGTCTGGGGCAAGAGACCCAGTACTTC CASSVGAAGGLGQETQYF
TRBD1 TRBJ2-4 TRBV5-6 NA TGTGCCAGCAGCGCCAGGGGGCTAGCCAAAAACATTCAGTACTTC CASSARGLAKNIQYF
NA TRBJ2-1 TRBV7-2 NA TGTGCCAGCAGCTTAGGGCGGACTTCCCCCTACAATGAGCAGTTCTTC CASSLGRTSPYNEQFF